The 25 T cell receptor beta chains presented below share a single source sample, sequenced in a study of naive and memory T cell subsets. Findings and caveats of the study: Especially in CD8 cells, naive repertoires contained a few larger clonotypes, possibly CD45RA-re-expressing memory cells.

An equimolar mix of two oligonucleotides served as the beta constant-region primer for TRBC1 and TRBC2. The ligated cDNA underwent four PCR rounds using SP2 and nested alpha and beta constant-region primers. One entry per CDR3 protein results from TCRdb running MiXCR on the UMI-ligation and nested PCR reads. Counted here are around 83,000 distinct CDR3 sequences, approximately 10% occurring once; the ten biggest clones make up 0.13%. Antigen specificity for these receptors is unknown. The specimen was naive CD4+ T cells from blood. Receptor source: a human donor in good health.

The table lists this clonotype with a few counts. V gene TRBV3-1 combines with J gene TRBJ2-1, with no clear D. The V end was cut by 2 bases, the J end by 7 bases, with 6 bases between. Germline lookup yields CDR1 LGHDT and CDR2 YNNKEL (reference sequence). The CDR3 is 12 residues long. CDR3 DNA sequence: TGTGCCAGCAGCCAAAGTCGAAATGAGCAGTTCTTC. Protein sequence: CASSQSRNEQFF.

This clonotype was picked up a small number of times. The V call is TRBV7-6, the J call TRBJ2-5; 11 bases are shared with TRBD2. V dropped 3 bases and J dropped 5; count of bases not matched to a gene: 11. The CDR3 contains 17 residues. The germline V gene has CDR1 SGHVS and CDR2 FNYEAQ. The CDR3 is CASSFGVLAGELETQYF. The CDR3 nucleotides read TGTGCCAGCAGCTTTGGGGTACTAGCGGGAGAACTGGAGACCCAGTACTTC.

The chain joins TRBV20-1 to TRBJ1-1; no reliable D call. CDR3 length: 13 amino acids. V shed 0 bases and J shed 7 bases, with 12 bases lying between them. CDR1 and CDR2 (germline): DFQATT, SNEGSKA (reference sequence). CDR3 nucleotide sequence: TGCAGTGCTAGAGAAACCTACGGCGATGAAGCTTTCTTT. Its translation is CSARETYGDEAFF.

This clonotype was found a few times. The chain employs TRBV4-3 and TRBJ2-4; 14 bases are shared with TRBD2. Germline trimming cut 0 bases from V and 1 base from J; bases unmatched to any gene: 8. This CDR3 is built from 20 residues. The V gene's germline CDR1 is LGHNA and CDR2 YSLEER. CDR3 bases: TGCGCCAGCAGCCAAGATGGACTAGCGGGGGGAAGTTCGGCCAAAAACATTCAGTACTTC. It codes for CASSQDGLAGGSSAKNIQYF.

The chain couples TRBV3-1 to TRBJ1-1, with D possibly matching TRBD1 (6 bases). This CDR3 has 15 residues. Trimming pared 1 base from V and 4 bases from J, leaving 13 bases between. Germline-derived CDR1 and CDR2 are LGHDT and YNNKEL (reference sequence). The CDR3 bases are TGTGCCAGCAGCCAAGGTACAGGGATTGGCACTGAAGCTTTCTTT. The encoded protein is CASSQGTGIGTEAFF. Drawing the rest from reference TRBV3-1 and TRBJ1-1, the complete variable domain is DTAVSQTPKYLVTQMGNDKSIKCEQNLGHDTMYWYKQDSKKFLKIMFSYNNKELIINETVPNRFSPKSPDKAHLNLHINSLELGDSAVYFCASSQGTGIGTEAFFGQGTRLTVV.

V and J are TRBV6-2 or TRBV6-3 and TRBJ2-7; 7 nucleotides match TRBD1. Germline CDR1 MNHEY, CDR2 SVGEGT. This CDR3 has 13 amino acids. J lost 3 bases, V lost 5 bases, and 4 bases had no gene match. This CDR3 reads CASSEGQDYEQYF. CDR3 nucleotide sequence: TGTGCCAGCAGTGAAGGACAGGACTACGAGCAGTACTTC.

This clonotype has a count of ten or more. The chain employs TRBV11-2 and TRBJ1-5; D not certain. Germline V gives CDR1 SGHAT, CDR2 FQNNGV. The V end was cut by 4 bases, the J end by 4 bases, with 8 bases between. The CDR3 is 13 residues long. For the CDR3, the DNA is TGTGCCAGCAGCTCAACGAAGAATCAGCCCCAGCATTTT. Translating it yields CASSSTKNQPQHF.

The rearrangement uses TRBV27 and TRBJ1-5; the D is unclear. CDR1 and CDR2 from the germline V gene are MNHEY and SMNVEV (reference sequence). Trimming took off 3 bases at V and 5 bases at J, with 8 bases between the two ends. The CDR3 is 13 amino acids. The CDR3 loop is CASSLRQYQPQHF. DNA for the CDR3: TGTGCCAGCAGTTTGAGGCAGTATCAGCCCCAGCATTTT.

In its sample, this clonotype was seen many times. This chain connects TRBV7-2 to TRBJ2-1; no firm D call. The germline gives CDR1 SGHTA, CDR2 FQGNSA. This CDR3 has 14 residues. Trimming shortened V by 0 bases and J by 0 bases, and 3 bases separated the two germline ends. The DNA for the CDR3 is TGTGCCAGCAGCTTAGCCAGCTCCTACAATGAGCAGTTCTTC. This sequence encodes CASSLASSYNEQFF.

This clonotype was detected only a few times. V usage is TRBV6-6 and J usage is TRBJ1-5; no reliable D call. The ends were cut back, 4 bases at V and 0 bases at J, with 7 bases in the middle. This CDR3 is built from 14 residues. CDR1 MNHNY and CDR2 SVGAGI come from the germline V gene (reference sequence). CDR3 amino acids: CASSSRDSNQPQHF. The CDR3, as DNA: TGTGCCAGCAGTTCGAGAGATAGCAATCAGCCCCAGCATTTT.

This clonotype was recorded at least ten times. The gene calls are TRBV2 and TRBJ2-3, with 7 bases fitting TRBD2. J was trimmed by 0 bases and V by 6 bases; bases with no gene match: 6. The germline V gene has CDR1 SNHLY and CDR2 FYNNEI. This CDR3 contains 15 residues. The CDR3 is CASRVEAGSTDTQYF. The DNA for the CDR3 is TGTGCCAGCAGGGTGGAAGCGGGAAGCACAGATACGCAGTATTTT.

The V gene is TRBV6-6, the J gene TRBJ1-4; D is uncertain. The ends were cut back, 6 bases at V and 8 bases at J, with 13 bases in the middle. CDR1 and CDR2 from the germline V gene are MNHNY and SVGAGI (reference sequence). The CDR3 spans 13 residues. CDR3 region: CASRKDAGEKLFF. The CDR3 DNA follows: TGTGCCAGCAGAAAGGACGCGGGAGAAAAACTGTTTTTT.

This clonotype was detected many times. CDR3 in amino acids: CASSTPGAPTGDNEQFF. CDR3 DNA: TGTGCCAGTAGTACCCCTGGGGCCCCCACGGGCGACAATGAGCAGTTCTTC. V usage is TRBV19 and J usage is TRBJ2-1, with D possibly matching TRBD1 (5 bases). Per the germline V gene, CDR1 is LNHDA and CDR2 is SQIVND (reference sequence). V was pared by 4 bases and J by 5 bases, with 21 bases between. This CDR3 contains 17 residues.

This clonotype has only a few counts. This rearrangement joins TRBV29-1 to TRBJ1-4; 8 bases agree with TRBD1. J gave up 8 bases and V 5 bases, and 10 bases lay outside the gene matches. Looked up from germline, CDR1 is SQVTM and CDR2 is ANQGSEA. The CDR3 contains 14 residues. CDR3 coding DNA: TGCAGCGTTCTCACAGGGGGGAGTAACGAAAAACTGTTTTTT. Translated: CSVLTGGSNEKLFF.

This clonotype was detected only a few times. The DNA of the CDR3 is TGTGCCTGGGACTGGACAGGACAAACTGAAGCTTTCTTT. Its translation: CAWDWTGQTEAFF. The rearrangement uses TRBV30 and TRBJ1-1; 7 bases align to TRBD1. With 5 bases clipped from V and 5 bases from J, the junction kept 8 bases outside the gene matches. The V gene's germline CDR1 is GTSNPN and CDR2 SVGIG (reference sequence). This CDR3 has 13 amino acids.

In this sample, this clonotype turned up a few times. The chain combines TRBV2 with TRBJ1-6; D may be TRBD1 (6 bases). Germline CDR1 SNHLY, CDR2 FYNNEI. V was shortened by 3 bases and J by 6 bases, with 9 bases between the two germline ends. The CDR3 has 14 residues. The DNA of the CDR3 is TGTGCCAGCAGTGATGGACAGTTTAATTCACCCCTCCACTTT. It yields the protein CASSDGQFNSPLHF.

This clonotype has just a few counts. The chain combines TRBV4-3 with TRBJ2-1; 10 bases agree with TRBD2. The CDR3 is 16 amino acids. With 1 base clipped from V and 7 bases from J, the junction kept 7 bases outside the gene matches. The germline gives CDR1 LGHNA, CDR2 YSLEER. The CDR3: CASSQALAGAENEQFF. CDR3 DNA sequence: TGCGCCAGCAGCCAAGCCCTAGCGGGAGCGGAAAATGAGCAGTTCTTC.

Many counts were recorded for this clonotype. This sequence joins TRBV11-1 and TRBJ2-3; TRBD2 aligns across 11 bases. This CDR3 region has 15 residues. With V trimmed by 10 bases and J by 3 bases, 9 bases remained unmatched. From germline, CDR1 is SGHAT and CDR2 FQDESV (reference sequence). For the CDR3, the DNA is TGTGCCACTACCAGACTAGCGGGAATAACAGATACGCAGTATTTT. This codes for CATTRLAGITDTQYF.

This clonotype has at least ten counts. The CDR3 DNA reads as TGTGCCAGCAGCTCGGGACTAGCGGGGGGGACAGATACGCAGTATTTT. It codes for CASSSGLAGGTDTQYF. The chain links TRBV11-3 to TRBJ2-3, with 16 bases aligning to TRBD2. The V gene's germline CDR1 is SGHNT and CDR2 YENEEA. Germline trimming cut 4 bases from V and 3 bases from J; bases unmatched to any gene: 1. The CDR3 is 16 residues long.

This clonotype was counted many times. V usage is TRBV5-1 and J usage is TRBJ2-7; 7 nucleotides align to TRBD2. There are 13 residues in the CDR3. Germline CDR1 is SGHRS and CDR2 is YFSETQ. V was clipped by 3 bases and J by 2 bases; unmatched bases: 2. The chain's CDR3 is CASSSGTTYEQYF. The CDR3 DNA is TGCGCCAGCAGCTCCGGGACTACCTACGAGCAGTACTTC.

The V and J genes are TRBV25-1 and TRBJ2-5, with 9 bases identical to TRBD1. This CDR3 region has 14 residues. Trimming took 7 bases from V and 6 from J; bases not matched to a gene: 9. Germline V lookup: CDR1 MGHDK, CDR2 SYGVNS. Written as DNA, the CDR3 is TGTGCCAGCAAACACCGACAGGGGGGACAGACCCAGTACTTC. Encoded protein: CASKHRQGGQTQYF. Combining the CDR3 with reference TRBV25-1 and TRBJ2-5 gives the whole variable domain EADIYQTPRYLVIGTGKKITLECSQTMGHDKMYWYQQDPGMELHLIHYSYGVNSTEKGDLSSESTVSRIRTEHFPLTLESARPSHTSQYLCASKHRQGGQTQYFGPGTRLLVL.

CDR3 coding DNA: TGTGCCAGCAGCTGGGACAGGCCGGGCGAGCAGTACTTC. Its translation is CASSWDRPGEQYF. The J gene is TRBJ2-7, the V gene TRBV5-6, with 8 bases matching TRBD1. V lost 3 bases and J lost 6; bases outside the gene matches: 5. Germline lookup yields CDR1 SGHDT and CDR2 YYEEEE. The CDR3 length is 13 residues.

The table lists this clonotype with a few counts. This chain uses TRBV20-1 with TRBJ2-7; D unresolved. CDR1 is DFQATT, CDR2 SNEGSKA, per germline (reference sequence). The CDR3 contains 13 residues. With 2 bases removed from V and 3 bases from J, the gap between germline ends came to 11 bases. CDR3 region: CSARLGGNYEQYF. The CDR3 DNA sequence: TGCAGTGCTAGATTGGGCGGCAACTACGAGCAGTACTTC.

This clonotype was observed at least ten times. The V and J genes are TRBV6-5 and TRBJ2-7; D unresolved. Between the trimmed V and J ends, which lost 5 bases and 5 bases, there was a span of 13 bases. Germline CDR1 reads MNHEY; CDR2 reads SVGAGI. The CDR3 sequence is 13 residues long. The DNA for the CDR3 is TGTGCCAGCAGTCCCAGGAGCGCCAACGAGCAGTACTTC. This codes for CASSPRSANEQYF.

The chain carries TRBV6-6 and TRBJ2-7; 9 bases line up with TRBD1. The CDR3 runs to 14 residues. CDR1 MNHNY and CDR2 SVGAGI come from the germline V gene (reference sequence). The V gene end was trimmed by 6 bases and the J gene end by 2 bases; junction bases not matched to a gene: 5. CDR3 in amino acids: CASRAGTGTYEQYF. CDR3 DNA sequence: TGTGCCAGCAGGGCCGGGACAGGGACCTACGAGCAGTACTTC.